This section outlines one T cell receptor (beta chain) sequence together with its context. This sample is part of a study of blood T cells in healthy people across ages. Germline V CDR1 and CDR2: SNHLY, FYNNEI. The V segment lost 6 bases and the J segment 5 bases; nucleotides outside the gene matches: 8. This CDR3 comprises 16 residues. Through a sample-barcoded 5' primer and a J-beta primer mix, a second PCR was run for roughly 6 to 12 cycles. TCRdb called the 5' RACE reads again in MiXCR, with one record for every CDR3 protein. This sample yields about 780,000 distinct CDR3 sequences, of which roughly 26% are seen a single time; less than 3.5% belongs to the top ten. This sample also belongs to another study, concerning T cells of mothers and their children. That work contributes: A few healthy Caucasian mothers served as donors, and their six children did as well. Slightly higher but non-significant overlap marked related mother-child pairs versus unrelated pairs.

The clonotype originates from a boy under 18 in good health. The sample was blood. This sequence joins TRBV2 and TRBJ2-3, with 13 positions matching TRBD2. This CDR3 reads CASRAGLAGERDTQYF. CDR3 DNA: TGTGCCAGCAGGGCCGGACTAGCGGGGGAGAGAGATACGCAGTATTTT. The variable domain in full, completed from reference TRBV2 and TRBJ2-3, reads EPEVTQTPSHQVTQMGQEVILRCVPISNHLYFYWYRQILGQKVEFLVSFYNNEISEKSEIFDDQFSVERPDGSNFTLKIRSTKLEDSAMYFCASRAGLAGERDTQYFGPGTRLTVL.